Listed below are T cell receptor beta chains from one sample, sequenced in a study of CDR3 diversity in severe acne. TCRdb re-derived calls from the PCR reads in MiXCR, one entry per CDR3 protein. This table has roughly 79,000 distinct CDR3 sequences, 49% appearing once. The sample consisted of blood. The receptors come from a male donor with severe acne vulgaris. Each CDR3 is given with its conserved first and last residue. A D gene is named only where the DNA matches it firmly. Clone size is given for some rows only: seen once, a few or many times, or a class if the clone is expanded.

V	J	D	size	CDR3	DNA
TRBV4-1	TRBJ1-1	NA	once	CASSQVGQSPFF	TGCGCCAGCAGCCAGGTAGGACAGAGCCCTTTCTTT
TRBV5-4	TRBJ1-5	NA	once	CASSFYICSAGQGESNQPQHF	NA
TRBV24-1	TRBJ2-5	NA	NA	CATALGVRKIQETQYF	TGTGCCACCGCCTTGGGCGTGCGCAAGATTCAAGAGACCCAGTACTTC
TRBV7-2	TRBJ2-2	TRBD1	many	CASSLKRGRATGELFF	TGTGCCAGCAGCTTAAAGAGGGGGCGCGCCACCGGGGAGCTGTTTTTT
TRBV7-3	TRBJ2-3	NA	many	CASSLNAPGDGTQYF	TGTGCCAGCAGCTTAAACGCCCCGGGAGATGGTACGCAGTATTTT
TRBV25-1	TRBJ2-1	TRBD1	NA	CASSESSGGSGNEQFF	TGTGCCAGCAGTGAATCATCAGGGGGCTCCGGCAATGAGCAGTTCTTC
TRBV25-1	TRBJ1-1	TRBD1	NA	CASSTDRVNEAFF	TGTGCCAGCTCTACCGACAGGGTGAATGAAGCTTTCTTT
TRBV12-3/TRBV12-4	TRBJ1-1	NA	few	CASTIDRNPMGAFF	TGTGCCAGCACAATAGACCGCAACCCAATGGGGGCTTTCTTT
TRBV9	TRBJ1-6	NA	NA	CASTQDPYNSPLHF	TGTGCCAGCACCCAGGACCCCTATAATTCACCCCTCCACTTT
TRBV7-2	TRBJ2-1	TRBD2	NA	CASSLRTSDNEQFF	TGTGCCAGCAGCCTCAGGACTAGCGACAATGAGCAGTTCTTC
TRBV6-4	TRBJ2-1	TRBD2	many	CASSDVTSGSNEQFF	TGTGCCAGCAGTGACGTGACTAGCGGGAGCAATGAGCAGTTCTTC
TRBV6-5	TRBJ2-1	NA	NA	CASSFYICSTLAGSDHEQFF	NA
TRBV7-9	TRBJ2-7	NA	NA	CASSSGKIYEQYF	TGTGCCAGCAGCTCGGGCAAAATCTACGAGCAGTACTTC
TRBV12-3/TRBV12-4	TRBJ1-1	NA	medium-sized	CASSQSGVSVAFF	TGTGCCAGCAGTCAAAGCGGGGTTTCGGTAGCTTTCTTT
TRBV4-1	TRBJ2-5	TRBD2	NA	CASSQDGAGVARDTTQYF	TGCGCCAGCAGCCAAGATGGGGCGGGAGTGGCGCGAGACACTACCCAGTACTTC
TRBV6-5	TRBJ1-1	TRBD1	NA	CASRLKQGTEAFF	TGTGCCAGCAGACTAAAACAGGGGACTGAAGCTTTCTTT
TRBV27	TRBJ2-1	NA	NA	CASSLRGYNEQFF	TGTGCCAGCAGTTTACGAGGGTACAATGAGCAGTTCTTC
TRBV4-3	TRBJ2-7	TRBD2	medium-sized	CASSQSATSAGSYEQYF	TGCGCCAGCAGCCAATCCGCCACTAGCGCTGGCTCCTACGAGCAGTACTTC
TRBV6-6	TRBJ2-7	TRBD2	many	CASSYTSGREDFSYEQYF	TGTGCCAGCAGTTACACTAGCGGGAGAGAAGACTTCTCCTACGAGCAGTACTTC
TRBV12-3/TRBV12-4	TRBJ2-5	TRBD2	NA	CASNWRGARETQYF	TGTGCCAGCAATTGGCGGGGGGCGCGGGAGACCCAGTACTTC